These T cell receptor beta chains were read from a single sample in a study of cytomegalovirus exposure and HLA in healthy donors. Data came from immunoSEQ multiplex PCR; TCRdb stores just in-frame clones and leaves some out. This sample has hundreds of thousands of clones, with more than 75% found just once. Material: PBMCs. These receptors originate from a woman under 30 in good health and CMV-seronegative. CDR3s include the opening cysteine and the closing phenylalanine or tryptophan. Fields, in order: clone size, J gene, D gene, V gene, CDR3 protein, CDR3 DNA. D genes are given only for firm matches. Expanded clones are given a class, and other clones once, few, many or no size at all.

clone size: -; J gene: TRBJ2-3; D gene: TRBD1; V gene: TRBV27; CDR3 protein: CASSLKGAGTDTQYF; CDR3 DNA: TGTGCCAGCAGTTTAAAGGGGGCCGGCACAGATACGCAGTATTTT
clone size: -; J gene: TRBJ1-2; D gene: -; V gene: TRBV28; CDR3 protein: CASSLVSRPYTF; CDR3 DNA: TGTGCCAGCAGTTTAGTTTCCAGGCCCTACACCTTC
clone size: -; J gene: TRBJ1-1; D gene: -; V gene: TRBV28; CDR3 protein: CASSSLVNTEAFF; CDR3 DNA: TGTGCCAGCAGTTCCCTCGTGAACACTGAAGCTTTCTTT
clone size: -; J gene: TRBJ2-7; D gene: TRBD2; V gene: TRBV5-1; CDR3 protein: CASSLGLAGGGKSYEQYF; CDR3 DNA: TGCGCCAGCAGCTTGGGGCTAGCGGGAGGCGGTAAGTCCTACGAGCAGTACTTC
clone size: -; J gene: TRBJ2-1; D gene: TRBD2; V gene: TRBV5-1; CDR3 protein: CASSRGGLDGLRGEQFF; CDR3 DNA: TGCGCCAGCAGCCGGGGGGGGTTGGACGGCCTTCGGGGTGAGCAGTTCTTC
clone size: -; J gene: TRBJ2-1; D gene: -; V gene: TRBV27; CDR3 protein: CASSSQTLYNEQFF; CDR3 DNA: TGTGCCAGCAGTTCGCAAACTTTGTACAATGAGCAGTTCTTC
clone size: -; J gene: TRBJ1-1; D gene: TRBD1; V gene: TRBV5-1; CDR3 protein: CASSPWDRWEMNTEAFF; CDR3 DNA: TGCGCCAGCAGCCCGTGGGACAGGTGGGAGATGAACACTGAAGCTTTCTTT
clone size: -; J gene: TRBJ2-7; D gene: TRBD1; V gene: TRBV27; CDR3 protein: CASRKTGDFREQYF; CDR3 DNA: TGTGCCAGCAGAAAGACAGGGGACTTTCGGGAGCAGTACTTC
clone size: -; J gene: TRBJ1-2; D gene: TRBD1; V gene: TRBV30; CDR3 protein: CAWSGDRGRQGYTF; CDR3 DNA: TGTGCCTGGAGTGGGGACAGGGGGCGTCAAGGCTACACCTTC
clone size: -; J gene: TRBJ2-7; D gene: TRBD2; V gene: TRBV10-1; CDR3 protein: CASSENGGEQYF; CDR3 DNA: TGCGCCAGCAGCGAAAACGGGGGGGAGCAGTACTTC
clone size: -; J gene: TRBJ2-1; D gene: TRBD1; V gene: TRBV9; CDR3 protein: CASSVEPGQTQFF; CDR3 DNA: TGTGCCAGCAGCGTAGAGCCGGGACAGACGCAGTTCTTC
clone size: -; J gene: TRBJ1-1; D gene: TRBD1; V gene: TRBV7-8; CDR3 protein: CASSQSRDRVNTEAFF; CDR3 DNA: TGTGCCAGCAGCCAATCCCGGGACAGGGTAAACACTGAAGCTTTCTTT
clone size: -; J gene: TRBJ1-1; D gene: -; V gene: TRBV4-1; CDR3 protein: CASRGHPNGDTEAFF; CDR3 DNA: TGCGCCAGCAGGGGACACCCTAATGGGGACACTGAAGCTTTCTTT
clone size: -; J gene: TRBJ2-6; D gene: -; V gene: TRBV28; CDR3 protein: CASRSAGANVLTF; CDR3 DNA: TGTGCCAGCAGATCGGCTGGGGCCAACGTCCTGACTTTC
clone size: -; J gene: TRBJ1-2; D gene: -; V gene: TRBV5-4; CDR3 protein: CASSLARNYTF; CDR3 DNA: TGTGCCAGCAGCTTGGCCAGGAACTACACCTTC
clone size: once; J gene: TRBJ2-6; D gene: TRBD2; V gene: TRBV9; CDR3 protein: CASSYSVGLADSGANVLTF; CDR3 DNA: TGTGCCAGCAGCTATTCGGTGGGACTAGCGGACTCTGGGGCCAACGTCCTGACTTTC
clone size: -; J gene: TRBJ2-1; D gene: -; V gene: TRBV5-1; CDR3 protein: CASSLGMEAGEQFF; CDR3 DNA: TGCGCCAGCAGCTTGGGCATGGAAGCGGGTGAGCAGTTCTTC
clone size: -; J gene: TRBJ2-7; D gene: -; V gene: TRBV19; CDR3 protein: CASSEGSGTTQGEQYF; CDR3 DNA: TGTGCCAGTAGTGAGGGCAGCGGGACGACGCAGGGGGAGCAGTACTTC
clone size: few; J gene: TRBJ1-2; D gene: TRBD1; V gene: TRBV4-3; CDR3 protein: CASSRDRGPGGYGYTF; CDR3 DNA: TGCGCCAGCAGCCGGGACAGGGGGCCGGGCGGCTATGGCTACACCTTC
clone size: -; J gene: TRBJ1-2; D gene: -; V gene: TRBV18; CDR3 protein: CASSPGQILYGYTF; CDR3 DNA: TGTGCCAGCTCACCCGGACAGATTCTCTATGGCTACACCTTC
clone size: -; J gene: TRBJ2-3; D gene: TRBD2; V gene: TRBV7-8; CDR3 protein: CASSLGSSGADTQYF; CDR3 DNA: TGTGCCAGCAGCTTAGGTAGTAGCGGGGCAGATACGCAGTATTTT
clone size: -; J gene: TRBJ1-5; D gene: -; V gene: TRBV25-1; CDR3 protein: CASSERELVTPQHF; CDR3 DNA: TGTGCCAGCAGTGAAAGGGAGTTGGTCACGCCCCAGCATTTT
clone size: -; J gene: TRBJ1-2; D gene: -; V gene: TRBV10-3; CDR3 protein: CAISEESGNINYGYTF; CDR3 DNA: TGTGCCATCAGTGAGGAGTCAGGGAACATAAACTATGGCTACACCTTC
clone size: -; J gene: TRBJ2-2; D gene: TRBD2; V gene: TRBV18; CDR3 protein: CASSTRRPAGATGELFF; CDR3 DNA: TGTGCCAGCTCAACACGCCGACCAGCGGGAGCCACCGGGGAGCTGTTTTTT
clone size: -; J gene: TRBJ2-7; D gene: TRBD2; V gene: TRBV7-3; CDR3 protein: CASSLSGRALEQYF; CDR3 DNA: TGTGCCAGCAGCTTAAGCGGGAGGGCCCTCGAGCAGTACTTC
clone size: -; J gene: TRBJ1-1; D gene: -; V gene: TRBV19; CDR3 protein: CASSITHRDSTEAFF; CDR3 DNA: TGTGCCAGTAGTATAACACACAGGGATAGCACTGAAGCTTTCTTT
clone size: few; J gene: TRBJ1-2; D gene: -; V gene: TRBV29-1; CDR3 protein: CSVESGNYGYTF; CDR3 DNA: TGCAGCGTTGAATCGGGAAACTATGGCTACACCTTC
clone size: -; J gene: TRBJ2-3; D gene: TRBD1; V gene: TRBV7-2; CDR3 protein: CASSPGQGGTQYF; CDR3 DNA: TGTGCCAGCAGCCCCGGACAGGGAGGTACGCAGTATTTT
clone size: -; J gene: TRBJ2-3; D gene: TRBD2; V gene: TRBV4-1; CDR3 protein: CASSQGLAGGRRSTDTQYF; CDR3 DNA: TGCGCCAGCAGCCAAGGACTAGCGGGAGGGCGGAGAAGCACAGATACGCAGTATTTT
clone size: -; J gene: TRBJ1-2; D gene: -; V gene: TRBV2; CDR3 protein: CASSEAPNDFPFSGYGYTF; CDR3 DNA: TGTGCCAGCAGTGAAGCTCCTAATGATTTTCCTTTTTCTGGCTATGGCTACACCTTC
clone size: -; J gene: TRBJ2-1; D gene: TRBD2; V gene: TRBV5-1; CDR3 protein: CASSPGLADNEQFF; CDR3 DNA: TGCGCCAGCAGCCCCGGACTAGCGGACAATGAGCAGTTCTTC
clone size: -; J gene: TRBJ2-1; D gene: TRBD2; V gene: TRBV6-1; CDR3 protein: CASSVSGASYNEQFF; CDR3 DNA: TGTGCCAGCAGTGTTAGCGGGGCCTCCTACAATGAGCAGTTCTTC
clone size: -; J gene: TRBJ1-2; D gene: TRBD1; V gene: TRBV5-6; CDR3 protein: CASSPPSGTGVNGYTF; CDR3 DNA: TGTGCCAGCAGCCCGCCGTCTGGGACAGGGGTGAATGGCTACACCTTC
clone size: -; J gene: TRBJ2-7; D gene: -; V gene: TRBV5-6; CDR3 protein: CASSLVGREAYEQYF; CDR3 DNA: TGTGCCAGCAGCTTGGTAGGCAGGGAGGCCTACGAGCAGTACTTC
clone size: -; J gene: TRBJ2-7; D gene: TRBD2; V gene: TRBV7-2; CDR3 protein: CATLPSGGPGEQYF; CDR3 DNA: TGTGCTACACTCCCTTCGGGAGGGCCGGGCGAGCAGTACTTC
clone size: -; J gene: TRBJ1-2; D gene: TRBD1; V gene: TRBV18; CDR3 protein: CASSPRGQGTYGYTF; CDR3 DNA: TGTGCCAGCTCACCACGGGGACAGGGGACCTATGGCTACACCTTC
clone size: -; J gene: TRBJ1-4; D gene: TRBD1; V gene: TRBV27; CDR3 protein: CASSPQSFTYGTGHEKLFF; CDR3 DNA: TGTGCCAGCAGTCCCCAGTCCTTCACATACGGGACAGGTCATGAAAAACTGTTTTTT
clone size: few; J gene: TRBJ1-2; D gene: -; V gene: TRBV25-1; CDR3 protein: CASWGGGYTF; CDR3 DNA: TGTGCCAGCTGGGGGGGAGGCTACACCTTC
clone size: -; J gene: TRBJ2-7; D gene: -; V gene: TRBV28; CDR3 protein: CASSPGSYEQYF; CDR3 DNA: TGTGCCAGCAGTCCGGGTTCCTACGAGCAGTACTTC
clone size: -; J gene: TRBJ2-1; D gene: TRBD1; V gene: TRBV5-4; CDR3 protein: CASSSKTGSNEQFF; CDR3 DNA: TGTGCCAGCAGCTCGAAGACAGGGAGCAATGAGCAGTTCTTC
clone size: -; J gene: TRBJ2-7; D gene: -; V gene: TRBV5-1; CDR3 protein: CASSLDSGDLYEQYF; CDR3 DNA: TGCGCCAGCAGCTTGGATTCAGGGGATCTCTACGAGCAGTACTTC